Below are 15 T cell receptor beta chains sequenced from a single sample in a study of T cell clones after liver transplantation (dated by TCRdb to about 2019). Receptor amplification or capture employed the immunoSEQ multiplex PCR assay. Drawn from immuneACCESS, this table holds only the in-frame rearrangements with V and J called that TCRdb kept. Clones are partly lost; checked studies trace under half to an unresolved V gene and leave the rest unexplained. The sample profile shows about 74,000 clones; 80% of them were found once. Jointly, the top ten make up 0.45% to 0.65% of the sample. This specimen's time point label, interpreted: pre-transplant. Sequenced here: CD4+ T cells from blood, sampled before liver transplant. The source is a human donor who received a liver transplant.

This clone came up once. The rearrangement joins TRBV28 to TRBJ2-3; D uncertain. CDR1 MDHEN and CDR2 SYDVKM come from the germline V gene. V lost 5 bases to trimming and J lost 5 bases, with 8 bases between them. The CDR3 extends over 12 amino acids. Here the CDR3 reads CASSTSGDTQYF. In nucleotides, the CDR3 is TGTGCCAGCAGTACCAGTGGAGATACGCAGTATTTT. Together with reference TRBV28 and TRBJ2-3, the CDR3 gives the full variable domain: DVKVTQSSRYLVKRTGEKVFLECVQDMDHENMFWYRQDPGLGLRLIYFSYDVKMKEKGDIPEGYSVSREKKERFSLILESASTNQTSMYLCASSTSGDTQYFGPGTRLTVL.

Here the CDR3 DNA reads TGTGCCAGCAGCACGCGGGGTGAAGCTTTCTTT. As protein: CASSTRGEAFF. The chain is built from TRBV7-2 and TRBJ1-1; no clear D gene. The CDR3 consists of 11 residues. Germline CDR1 and CDR2: SGHTA and FQGNSA. The V end was cut by 5 bases, the J end by 7 bases, with 8 bases between.

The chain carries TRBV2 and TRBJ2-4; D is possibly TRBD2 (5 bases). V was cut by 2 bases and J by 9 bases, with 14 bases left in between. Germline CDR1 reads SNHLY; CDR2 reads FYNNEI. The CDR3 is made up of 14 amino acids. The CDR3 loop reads CASSENRPEGIQYF. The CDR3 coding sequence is TGTGCCAGCAGTGAAAACCGCCCTGAGGGCATTCAGTACTTC.

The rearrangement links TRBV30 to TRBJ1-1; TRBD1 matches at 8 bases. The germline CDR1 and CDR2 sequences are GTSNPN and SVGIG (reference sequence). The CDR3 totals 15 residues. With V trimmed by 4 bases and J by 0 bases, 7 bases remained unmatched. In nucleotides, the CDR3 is TGTGCCTGGACCTTTACAGGGGGGATGAACACTGAAGCTTTCTTT. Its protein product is CAWTFTGGMNTEAFF.

CDR3 residues: CASSVNRNNEQFF. CDR3 DNA: TGTGCCAGCAGCGTTAACCGAAACAATGAGCAGTTCTTC. The chain links TRBV9 to TRBJ2-1; D is unclear. The CDR3 consists of 13 residues. V lost 2 bases and J 5 bases, leaving 8 bases between the germline ends. Germline V gives CDR1 SGDLS, CDR2 YYNGEE.

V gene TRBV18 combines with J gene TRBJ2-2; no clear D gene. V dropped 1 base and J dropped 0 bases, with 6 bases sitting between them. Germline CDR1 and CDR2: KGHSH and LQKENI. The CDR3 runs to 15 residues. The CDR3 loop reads CASSPRQANTGELFF. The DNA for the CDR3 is TGTGCCAGCTCACCACGTCAGGCGAACACCGGGGAGCTGTTTTTT. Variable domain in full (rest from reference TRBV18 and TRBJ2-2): NAGVMQNPRHLVRRRGQEARLRCSPMKGHSHVYWYRQLPEEGLKFMVYLQKENIIDESGMPKERFSAEFPKEGPSILRIQQVVRGDSAAYFCASSPRQANTGELFFGEGSRLTVL.

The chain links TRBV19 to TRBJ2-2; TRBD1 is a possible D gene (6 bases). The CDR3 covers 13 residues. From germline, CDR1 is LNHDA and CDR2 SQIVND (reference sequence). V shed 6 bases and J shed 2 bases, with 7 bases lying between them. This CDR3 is CASRTGNTGELFF. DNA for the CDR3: TGTGCCAGTAGGACAGGAAACACCGGGGAGCTGTTTTTT.

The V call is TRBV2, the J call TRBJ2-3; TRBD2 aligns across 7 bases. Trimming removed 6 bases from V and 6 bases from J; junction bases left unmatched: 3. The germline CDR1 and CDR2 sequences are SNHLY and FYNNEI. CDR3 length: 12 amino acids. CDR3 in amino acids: CASSQTSDTQYF. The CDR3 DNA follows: TGTGCCAGCAGCCAGACTAGCGATACGCAGTATTTT. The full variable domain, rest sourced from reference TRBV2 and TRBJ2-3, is EPEVTQTPSHQVTQMGQEVILRCVPISNHLYFYWYRQILGQKVEFLVSFYNNEISEKSEIFDDQFSVERPDGSNFTLKIRSTKLEDSAMYFCASSQTSDTQYFGPGTRLTVL.

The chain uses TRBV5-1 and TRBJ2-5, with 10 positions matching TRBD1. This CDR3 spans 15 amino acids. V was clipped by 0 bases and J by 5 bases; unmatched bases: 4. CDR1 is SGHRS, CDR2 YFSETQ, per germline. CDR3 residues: CASSLAGTGEETQYF. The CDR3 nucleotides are TGCGCCAGCAGCTTGGCTGGGACAGGGGAGGAGACCCAGTACTTC.

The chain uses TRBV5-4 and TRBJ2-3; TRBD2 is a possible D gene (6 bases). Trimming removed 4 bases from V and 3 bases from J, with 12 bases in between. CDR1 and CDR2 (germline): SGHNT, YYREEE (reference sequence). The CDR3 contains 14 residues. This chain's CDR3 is CASSRGGETDTQYF. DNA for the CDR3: TGTGCCAGCAGCCGCGGAGGGGAGACAGATACGCAGTATTTT.

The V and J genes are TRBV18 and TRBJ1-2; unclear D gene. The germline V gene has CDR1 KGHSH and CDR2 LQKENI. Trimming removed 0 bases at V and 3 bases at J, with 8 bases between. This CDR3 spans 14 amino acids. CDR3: CASSPPTRYYGYTF. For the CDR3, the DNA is TGTGCCAGCTCACCACCCACCCGATACTATGGCTACACCTTC.

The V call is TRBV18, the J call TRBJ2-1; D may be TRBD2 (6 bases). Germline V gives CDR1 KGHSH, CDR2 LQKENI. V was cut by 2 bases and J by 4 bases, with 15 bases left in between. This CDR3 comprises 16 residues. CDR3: CASSPLRGKRYNEQFF. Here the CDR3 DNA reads TGTGCCAGCTCACCATTACGCGGGAAAAGATACAATGAGCAGTTCTTC.

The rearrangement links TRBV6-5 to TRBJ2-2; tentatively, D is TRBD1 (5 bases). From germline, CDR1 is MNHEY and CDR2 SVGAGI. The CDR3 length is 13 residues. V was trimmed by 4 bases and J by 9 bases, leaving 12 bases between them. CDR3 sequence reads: CASSSTVRRELFF. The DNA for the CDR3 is TGTGCCAGCAGTTCGACAGTACGCCGGGAGCTGTTTTTT.

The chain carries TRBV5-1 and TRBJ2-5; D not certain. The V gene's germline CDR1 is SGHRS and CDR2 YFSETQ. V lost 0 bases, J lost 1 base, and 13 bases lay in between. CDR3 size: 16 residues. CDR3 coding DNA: TGCGCCAGCAGCTTGGGGGCGTTTGGCGCCCAAGAGACCCAGTACTTC. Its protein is CASSLGAFGAQETQYF.

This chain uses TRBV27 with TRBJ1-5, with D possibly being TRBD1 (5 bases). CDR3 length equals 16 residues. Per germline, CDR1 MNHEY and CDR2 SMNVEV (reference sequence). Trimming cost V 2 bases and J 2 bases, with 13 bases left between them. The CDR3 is CASSLRGSYGNQPQHF. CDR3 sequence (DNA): TGTGCCAGCAGTTTAAGGGGCAGCTACGGCAATCAGCCCCAGCATTTT.